This T cell receptor beta chain was recovered during a study of blood T cells in healthy people across ages. Study-wide background: Template-switching capture recovered about one barcoded beta molecule per two T cells.

The CDR3 has 14 amino acids. The germline V gene has CDR1 MNHNY and CDR2 SVGAGI (reference sequence). V dropped 0 bases and J dropped 4 bases, with 9 bases sitting between them. This clonotype occurred a few times. The antigen is not known. Next came a second PCR, run for about 7 to 11 cycles, which used a sample-barcoded 5' primer along with a J-beta primer mix. The template-switch adaptor was a 5' adaptor with 12 random nucleotides. It tagged each cDNA molecule. At least 2.5 million CDR3-containing paired-end reads were obtained per sample. Each CDR3 protein gets one entry after TCRdb re-called the 5' RACE reads with MiXCR. The sample lists fewer than 700,000 distinct CDR3 sequences; around 48% were seen once. Study-wide results and limits: Investigators viewed diversity estimates from one million T cells as underestimates, the study reported.

The sample was blood. This chain connects TRBV6-6 to TRBJ1-1; D is possibly TRBD1 (6 bases). The sequence was obtained from a man at least 80 years old in good health. CDR3 sequence (DNA): TGTGCCAGCAGTTACTCGCCACAGGGCACTGAAGCTTTCTTT. Translated: CASSYSPQGTEAFF.